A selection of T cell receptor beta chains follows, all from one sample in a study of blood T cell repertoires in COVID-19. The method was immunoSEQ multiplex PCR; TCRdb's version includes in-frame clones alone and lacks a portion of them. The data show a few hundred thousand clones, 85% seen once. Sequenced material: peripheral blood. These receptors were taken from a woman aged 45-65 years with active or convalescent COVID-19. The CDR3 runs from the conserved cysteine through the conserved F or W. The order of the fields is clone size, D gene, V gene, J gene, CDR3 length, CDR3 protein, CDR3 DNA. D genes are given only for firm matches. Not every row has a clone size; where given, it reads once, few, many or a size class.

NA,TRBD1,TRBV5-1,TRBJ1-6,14,CASSLGTGSSPLHF,TGCGCCAGCAGTTTGGGGACAGGGAGTTCACCCCTCCACTTT
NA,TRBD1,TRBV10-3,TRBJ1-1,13,CAISPRGQDEAFF,TGTGCCATCAGCCCAAGGGGGCAGGATGAAGCTTTCTTT
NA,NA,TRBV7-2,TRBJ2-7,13,CASSLDRLREQYF,TGTGCCAGCAGCTTAGACAGGTTAAGGGAGCAGTACTTC
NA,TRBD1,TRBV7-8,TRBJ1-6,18,CASSLFRGRAESNSPLHF,TGTGCCAGCAGCTTATTCAGGGGGCGCGCTGAGAGTAATTCACCCCTCCACTTT
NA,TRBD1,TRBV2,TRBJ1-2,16,CASSDTRQGLHYGYTF,TGTGCCAGCAGTGACACTCGACAGGGGTTGCACTATGGCTACACCTTC
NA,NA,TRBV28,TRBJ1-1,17,CASAFPQGLEGNTEAFF,TGTGCCAGCGCCTTCCCTCAGGGGTTGGAAGGGAACACTGAAGCTTTCTTT
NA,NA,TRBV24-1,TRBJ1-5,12,CATSPGNQPQHF,TGTGCCACCAGTCCGGGGAATCAGCCCCAGCATTTT
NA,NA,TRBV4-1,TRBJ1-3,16,CASSQPAREPGNTIYF,TGCGCCAGCAGCCAACCTGCCCGAGAGCCCGGAAACACCATATATTTT
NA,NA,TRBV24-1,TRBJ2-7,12,CATSDTGHEQYF,TGTGCCACCAGTGATACAGGCCACGAGCAGTACTTC
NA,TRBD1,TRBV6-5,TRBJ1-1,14,CASSPGQGATEAFF,TGTGCCAGCAGTCCCGGACAGGGCGCCACTGAAGCTTTCTTT
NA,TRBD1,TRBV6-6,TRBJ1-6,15,CASSTTGGSGSPLHF,TGTGCCAGCAGTACAACAGGGGGCTCCGGTTCACCCCTCCACTTT
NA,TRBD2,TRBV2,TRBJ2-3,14,CASKAGDATDTQYF,TGTGCCAGCAAAGCGGGAGACGCCACAGATACGCAGTATTTT
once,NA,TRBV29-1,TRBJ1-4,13,CSVDRGNNEKLFF,TGCAGCGTTGACCGGGGGAATAATGAAAAACTGTTTTTT
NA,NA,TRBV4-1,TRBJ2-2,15,CASSQDRTNTGELFF,TGCGCCAGCAGCCAAGACAGGACGAACACCGGGGAGCTGTTTTTT
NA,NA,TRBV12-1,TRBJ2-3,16,CASSFVDSPATDTQYF,TGTGCCAGCAGCTTTGTCGACTCGCCCGCCACAGATACGCAGTATTTT
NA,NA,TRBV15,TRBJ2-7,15,CATSRDRSSSYEQYF,TGTGCCACCAGCAGAGATCGGTCGAGCTCCTACGAGCAGTACTTC
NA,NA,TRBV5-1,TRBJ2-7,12,CASSLASYEQYF,TGCGCCAGCAGCTTGGCTTCCTACGAGCAGTACTTC
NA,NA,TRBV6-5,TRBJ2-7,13,CASRPWGEYEQYF,TGTGCCAGCAGGCCTTGGGGGGAGTACGAGCAGTACTTC
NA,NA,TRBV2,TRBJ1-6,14,CASTGLGVQSPLHF,TGTGCCAGCACCGGTCTAGGGGTCCAATCACCCCTCCACTTT
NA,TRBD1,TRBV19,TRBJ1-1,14,CASRITGGNTEAFF,TGTGCCAGCCGAATCACAGGGGGAAACACTGAAGCTTTCTTT